The source of this T cell receptor beta chain is a study of cytomegalovirus exposure and HLA in healthy donors. Findings and limits, study-wide: Earlier analysis yielded a pattern in which most TCR beta V segments were productive about 87% or about 30% of the time.

The study ran its PCR with 60 Vbeta and 13 Jbeta primers. Sequencing used immunoSEQ multiplex PCR; TCRdb keeps in-frame clones, though not all of them. The sample consists of under 150,000 clones, 82% of them appearing once. Comment on this clone: The antigen remains unidentified.

Material: PBMCs. The TCR comes from a woman between 18 and 30 years old in good health and CMV-seronegative.

The CDR3 is CASSPTREVYEQYF. The CDR3 DNA is TGTGCCAGCAGCCCAACTAGGGAAGTATACGAGCAGTACTTC. The rearrangement links TRBV6-5 to TRBJ2-7, with a possible D match to TRBD2 (5 bases). Germline V lookup: CDR1 MNHEY, CDR2 SVGAGI. Trimming removed 6 bases at V and 4 bases at J, with 16 bases between. CDR3 length: 14 amino acids.